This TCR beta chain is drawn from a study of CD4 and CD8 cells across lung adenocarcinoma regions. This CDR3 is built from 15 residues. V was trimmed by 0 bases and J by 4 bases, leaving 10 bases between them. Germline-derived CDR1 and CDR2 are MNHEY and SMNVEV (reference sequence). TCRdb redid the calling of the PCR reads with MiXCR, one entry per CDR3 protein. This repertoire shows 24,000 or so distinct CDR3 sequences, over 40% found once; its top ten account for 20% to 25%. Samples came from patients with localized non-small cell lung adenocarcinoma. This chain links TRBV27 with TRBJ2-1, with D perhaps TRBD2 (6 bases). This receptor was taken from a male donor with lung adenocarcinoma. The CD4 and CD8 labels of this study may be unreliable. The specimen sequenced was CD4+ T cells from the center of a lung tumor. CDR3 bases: TGTGCCAGCAGTTTATCGGCGCGGGGATACAATGAGCAGTTCTTC. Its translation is CASSLSARGYNEQFF.